This TCR beta chain was sequenced during a study of cytomegalovirus exposure and HLA in healthy donors. Findings and caveats of the study: Analyzed later, most CMV-associated TCR beta chains appeared HLA-restricted. Among the most significant clusters, several appeared linked to common viral pathogens in a later analysis.

Only a few counts were recorded for this clone. The antigen is unknown. Looked up from germline, CDR1 is SGDLS and CDR2 is YYNGEE. The CDR3 spans 15 residues. J lost 4 bases, V lost 0 bases, and 4 bases had no gene match. 60 Vbeta and 13 Jbeta primers were used in PCR. Profiling relied on immunoSEQ multiplex PCR, and the TCRdb table lists in-frame clones only, not all of them. Counted here are roughly 110,000 clones, over 65% occurring once; the ten biggest clones make up less than 5.5%. The rearrangement joins TRBV9 to TRBJ1-1; 9 bases match TRBD1. This TCR was sampled from a woman aged 25 to 39 in good health and CMV-seropositive. Material for sequencing was PBMCs. The CDR3 loop is CASSVGGQGSTEAFF. For the CDR3, the DNA is TGTGCCAGCAGCGTAGGTGGACAGGGGAGCACTGAAGCTTTCTTT.